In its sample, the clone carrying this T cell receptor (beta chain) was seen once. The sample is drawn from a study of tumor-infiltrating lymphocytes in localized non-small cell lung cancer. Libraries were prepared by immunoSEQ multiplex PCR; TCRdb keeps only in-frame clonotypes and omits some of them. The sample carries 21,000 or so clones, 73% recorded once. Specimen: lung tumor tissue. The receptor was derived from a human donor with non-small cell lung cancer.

This CDR3 reads CASSLPGNGNTIYF. The DNA of the CDR3 is TGCGCCAGCAGCTTGCCGGGGAATGGAAACACCATATATTTT. The rearrangement links TRBV5-1 to TRBJ1-3; D not resolved. Germline CDR1 SGHRS, CDR2 YFSETQ. The CDR3 has 14 amino acids. Trimming stripped 1 base from V and 3 bases from J, with 8 bases between. Together with reference TRBV5-1 and TRBJ1-3, the CDR3 gives the full variable domain: KAGVTQTPRYLIKTRGQQVTLSCSPISGHRSVSWYQQTPGQGLQFLFEYFSETQRNKGNFPGRFSGRQFSNSRSEMNVSTLELGDSALYLCASSLPGNGNTIYFGEGSWLTVV.